This T cell receptor beta chain was profiled in a study of blood T cell repertoires in COVID-19. Background on the study: From T cells, B-cell-depleted T cells, or PBMCs came the material, which was cDNA or gDNA.

This CDR3 comprises 17 residues. CDR1 is MDHEN, CDR2 SYDVKM, per germline. The V end was cut by 5 bases, the J end by 0 bases, with 19 bases between. In the original workflow: It was from reference gene primer amplification that nucleated cell counts were estimated. Libraries were prepared by immunoSEQ multiplex PCR; TCRdb keeps only in-frame clonotypes and omits some of them. D and trimming were read from the DNA, whereas the V and J calls and clone size are those reported in that table. Here the sample spans tens of thousands of clones, 65% to 90% being singletons. This TCR came from a man aged 80 or over with acute or convalescent COVID-19. V usage is TRBV28 and J usage is TRBJ1-2; D gene uncertain. Sequencing was carried out using peripheral blood. DNA for the CDR3: TGTGCCAGCAGTCTAGATACGGGATTCGGATCTAACTATGGCTACACCTTC. Protein: CASSLDTGFGSNYGYTF.